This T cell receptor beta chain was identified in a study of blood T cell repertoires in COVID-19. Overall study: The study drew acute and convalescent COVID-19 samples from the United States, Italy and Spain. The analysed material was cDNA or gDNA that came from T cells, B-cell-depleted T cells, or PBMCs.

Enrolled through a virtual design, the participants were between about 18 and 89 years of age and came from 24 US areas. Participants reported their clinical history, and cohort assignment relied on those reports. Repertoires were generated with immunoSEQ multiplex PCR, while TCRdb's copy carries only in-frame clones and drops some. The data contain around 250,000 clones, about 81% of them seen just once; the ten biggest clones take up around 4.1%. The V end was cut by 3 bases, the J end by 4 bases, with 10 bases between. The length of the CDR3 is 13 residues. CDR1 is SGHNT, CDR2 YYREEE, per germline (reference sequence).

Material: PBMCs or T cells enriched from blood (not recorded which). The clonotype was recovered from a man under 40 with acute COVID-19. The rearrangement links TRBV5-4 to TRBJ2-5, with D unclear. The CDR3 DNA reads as TGTGCCAGCAGCTCGGTTCCGAGAGAGACCCAGTACTTC. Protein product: CASSSVPRETQYF.